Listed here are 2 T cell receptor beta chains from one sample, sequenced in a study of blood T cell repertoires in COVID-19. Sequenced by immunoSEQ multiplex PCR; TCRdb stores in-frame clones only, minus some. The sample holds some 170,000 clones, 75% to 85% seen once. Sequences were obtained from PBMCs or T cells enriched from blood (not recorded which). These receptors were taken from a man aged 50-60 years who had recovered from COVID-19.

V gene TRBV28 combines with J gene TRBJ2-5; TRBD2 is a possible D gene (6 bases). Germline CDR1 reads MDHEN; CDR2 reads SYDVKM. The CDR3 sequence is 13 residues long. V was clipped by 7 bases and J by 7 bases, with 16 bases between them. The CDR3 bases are TGTGCCAGCACCACCGGGGGACCGCGGACCCAGTACTTC. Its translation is CASTTGGPRTQYF.

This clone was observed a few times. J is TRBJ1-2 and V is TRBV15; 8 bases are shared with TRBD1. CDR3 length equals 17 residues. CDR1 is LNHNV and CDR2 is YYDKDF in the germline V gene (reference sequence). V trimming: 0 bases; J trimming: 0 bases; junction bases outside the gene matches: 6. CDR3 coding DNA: TGTGCCACCAGCAGAGACGCGACAGGGGCTTCTAACTATGGCTACACCTTC. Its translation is CATSRDATGASNYGYTF.